The rows below give T cell receptor beta chains drawn from one sample of a study of blood T cells in healthy people across ages. TCRdb independently ran MiXCR on the 5' RACE reads; one entry per CDR3 protein. The sample includes approximately 1.5 million distinct CDR3 sequences, 35% to 45% of them seen just once. Specimen: blood. These TCRs come from a young woman in good health. Each CDR3 is given without its conserved first and last residue.

J	V	CDR3
TRBJ2-1	TRBV4-1	ASSPPGLAYNEQF
TRBJ1-2	TRBV6-5	ASSYNREGYGYT
TRBJ2-4	TRBV12-5	ASGLQGLAKNIQY
TRBJ2-7	TRBV12-1	ASSFDRVGSYEQY
TRBJ2-3	TRBV4-1	ASSQGRDTDTQY
TRBJ2-5	TRBV29-1	SVGGQGEAQY
TRBJ1-2	TRBV29-1	SVGRVNYGYT
TRBJ1-5	TRBV20-1	SARRNNQPQH
TRBJ2-3	TRBV4-1	ASSQVRTRGFVTDTQY
TRBJ1-5	TRBV6-2/TRBV6-3	ASSYWFQPQH
TRBJ2-6	TRBV12-3/TRBV12-4	ASGGSSGANVLT
TRBJ2-1	TRBV27	ASSPLLSYNEQF
TRBJ2-1	TRBV27	ASSSLTAIYNEQF